A selection of T cell receptor beta chains follows, all from one sample in a study of technical replicates of blood from four donors. Assay used: immunoSEQ multiplex PCR; TCRdb lists only in-frame clones, some missing. The table shows about 56,000 clones, with around 93% occurring only once. Sequencing was carried out using PBMCs. The receptors were gathered from a human donor in good health. Some clones in this sample may be carry-over from other donors' samples. CDR3s include the opening cysteine and the closing phenylalanine or tryptophan. The order of the fields is J gene, CDR3 length, V gene, D gene, clone size, CDR3 protein, CDR3 DNA. The D gene is left open where the match is weak. The size of a clone is reported for some rows only, either as once, few or many, or as a class for expanded clones.

j_call: TRBJ2-3; cdr3_length: 11; v_call: TRBV6-1; d_call: NA; clone_size: NA; cdr3_aa: CASGRGDTQYF; cdr3_nt: TGTGCCAGCGGCCGCGGGGATACGCAGTATTTT
j_call: TRBJ2-7; cdr3_length: 15; v_call: TRBV18; d_call: TRBD1; clone_size: NA; cdr3_aa: CASSQLGQATYEQYF; cdr3_nt: TGTGCCAGCTCACAATTAGGACAGGCTACCTACGAGCAGTACTTC
j_call: TRBJ1-2; cdr3_length: 18; v_call: TRBV14; d_call: NA; clone_size: NA; cdr3_aa: CASSPLFTRRGIGYGYTF; cdr3_nt: TGTGCCAGCAGCCCCCTCTTCACCCGTCGGGGGATTGGTTATGGCTACACCTTC
j_call: TRBJ2-5; cdr3_length: 14; v_call: TRBV6-5; d_call: TRBD2; clone_size: NA; cdr3_aa: CASSYGLARETQYF; cdr3_nt: TGTGCCAGCAGTTACGGACTAGCGAGAGAGACCCAGTACTTC
j_call: TRBJ2-5; cdr3_length: 13; v_call: TRBV5-4; d_call: NA; clone_size: NA; cdr3_aa: CASSSPGLETQYF; cdr3_nt: TGTGCCAGCAGCTCCCCGGGGTTAGAGACCCAGTACTTC
j_call: TRBJ2-7; cdr3_length: 15; v_call: TRBV10-3; d_call: TRBD2; clone_size: once; cdr3_aa: CAISPSGGRAGEQYF; cdr3_nt: TGTGCCATCAGTCCAAGCGGCGGGAGGGCCGGGGAGCAGTACTTC
j_call: TRBJ2-1; cdr3_length: 17; v_call: TRBV5-1; d_call: TRBD2; clone_size: NA; cdr3_aa: CASRMTSGGLSYNEQFF; cdr3_nt: TGCGCCAGCAGGATGACTAGCGGGGGGCTCTCCTACAATGAGCAGTTCTTC
j_call: TRBJ2-1; cdr3_length: 13; v_call: TRBV25-1; d_call: NA; clone_size: NA; cdr3_aa: CASSGAVYSGQFF; cdr3_nt: TGTGCCAGCAGTGGGGCGGTGTATTCGGGACAGTTCTTC
j_call: TRBJ1-6; cdr3_length: 15; v_call: TRBV7-9; d_call: NA; clone_size: many; cdr3_aa: CASKQGSSYNSPLHF; cdr3_nt: TGTGCCAGCAAGCAGGGTTCCTCCTATAATTCACCCCTCCACTTT
j_call: TRBJ1-5; cdr3_length: 15; v_call: TRBV15; d_call: NA; clone_size: few; cdr3_aa: CATSRDQGNNQPQHF; cdr3_nt: TGTGCCACCAGCAGAGATCAGGGGAACAATCAGCCCCAGCATTTT
j_call: TRBJ1-2; cdr3_length: 15; v_call: TRBV9; d_call: NA; clone_size: NA; cdr3_aa: CASSVGNRESYGYTF; cdr3_nt: TGTGCCAGCAGCGTGGGGAACCGGGAGTCCTATGGCTACACCTTC
j_call: TRBJ2-6; cdr3_length: 18; v_call: TRBV19; d_call: TRBD1; clone_size: NA; cdr3_aa: CASSIPGQLFSGANVLTF; cdr3_nt: TGTGCCAGTAGTATCCCGGGACAGCTTTTCTCTGGGGCCAACGTCCTGACTTTC